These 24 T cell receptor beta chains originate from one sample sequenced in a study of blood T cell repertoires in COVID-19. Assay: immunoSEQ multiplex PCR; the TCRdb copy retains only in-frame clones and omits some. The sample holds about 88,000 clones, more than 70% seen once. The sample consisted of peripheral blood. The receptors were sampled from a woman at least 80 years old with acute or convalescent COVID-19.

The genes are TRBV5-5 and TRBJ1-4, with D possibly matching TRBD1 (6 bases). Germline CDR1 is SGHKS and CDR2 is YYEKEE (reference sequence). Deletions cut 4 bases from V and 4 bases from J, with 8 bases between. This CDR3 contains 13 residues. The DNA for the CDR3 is TGTGCCAGCAGCCCGGACAGTAATGAAAAACTGTTTTTT. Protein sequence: CASSPDSNEKLFF. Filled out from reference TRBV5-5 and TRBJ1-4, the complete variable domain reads DAGVTQSPTHLIKTRGQQVTLRCSPISGHKSVSWYQQVLGQGPQFIFQYYEKEERGRGNFPDRFSARQFPNYSSELNVNALLLGDSALYLCASSPDSNEKLFFGSGTQLSVL.

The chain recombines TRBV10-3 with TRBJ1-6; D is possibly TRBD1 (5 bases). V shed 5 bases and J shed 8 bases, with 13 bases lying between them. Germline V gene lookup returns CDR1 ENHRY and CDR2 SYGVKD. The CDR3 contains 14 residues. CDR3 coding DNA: TGTGCCATCAGTCCTAGGGAAGGGGATTCACCCCTCCACTTT. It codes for CAISPREGDSPLHF.

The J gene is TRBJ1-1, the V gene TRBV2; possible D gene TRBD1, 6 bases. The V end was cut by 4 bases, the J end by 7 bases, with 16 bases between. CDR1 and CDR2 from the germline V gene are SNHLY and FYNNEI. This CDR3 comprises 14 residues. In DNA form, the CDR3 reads TGTGCCAGCAGTGTATGGGGGCCGAGTGGTGAAGCTTTCTTT. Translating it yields CASSVWGPSGEAFF.

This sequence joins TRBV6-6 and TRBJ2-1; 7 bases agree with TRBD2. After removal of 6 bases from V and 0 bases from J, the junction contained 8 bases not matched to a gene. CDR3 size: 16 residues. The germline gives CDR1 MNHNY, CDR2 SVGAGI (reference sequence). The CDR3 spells CASRNPGGSSYNEQFF. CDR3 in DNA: TGTGCCAGCAGGAACCCCGGCGGGAGCTCCTACAATGAGCAGTTCTTC.

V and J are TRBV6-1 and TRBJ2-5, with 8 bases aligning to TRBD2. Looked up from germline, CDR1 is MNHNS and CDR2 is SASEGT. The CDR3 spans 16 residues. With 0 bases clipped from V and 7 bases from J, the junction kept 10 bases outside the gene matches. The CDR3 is CASSEAGGRPQGTQYF. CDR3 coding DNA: TGTGCCAGCAGTGAAGCGGGCGGGAGGCCCCAGGGGACCCAGTACTTC.

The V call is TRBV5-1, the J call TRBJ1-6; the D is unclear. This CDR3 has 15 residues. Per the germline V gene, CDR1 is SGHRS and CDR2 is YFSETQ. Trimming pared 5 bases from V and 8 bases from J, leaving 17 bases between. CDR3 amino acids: CASSSPVFRDSPLHF. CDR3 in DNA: TGCGCCAGCAGTTCCCCAGTATTCCGGGATTCACCCCTCCACTTT.

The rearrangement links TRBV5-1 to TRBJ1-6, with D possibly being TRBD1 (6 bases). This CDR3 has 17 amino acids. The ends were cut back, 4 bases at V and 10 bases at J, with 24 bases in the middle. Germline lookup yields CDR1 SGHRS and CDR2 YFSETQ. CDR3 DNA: TGCGCCAGCAGCCAAGGTTGGGGTAACAGGGTGAAATCACCCCTCCACTTT. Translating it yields CASSQGWGNRVKSPLHF.

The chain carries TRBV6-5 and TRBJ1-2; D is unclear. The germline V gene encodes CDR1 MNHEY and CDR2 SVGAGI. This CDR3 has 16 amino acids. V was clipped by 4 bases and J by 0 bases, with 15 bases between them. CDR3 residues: CASSSPRRKTNYGYTF. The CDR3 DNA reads TGTGCCAGCAGTTCGCCCCGGAGGAAGACTAACTATGGCTACACCTTC.

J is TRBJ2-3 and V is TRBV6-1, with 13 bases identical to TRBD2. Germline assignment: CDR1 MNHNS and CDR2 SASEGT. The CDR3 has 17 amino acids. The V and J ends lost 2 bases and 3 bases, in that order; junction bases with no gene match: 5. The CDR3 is CASSERTSGGRTDTQYF. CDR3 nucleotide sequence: TGTGCCAGCAGTGAACGGACTAGCGGGGGAAGAACAGATACGCAGTATTTT.

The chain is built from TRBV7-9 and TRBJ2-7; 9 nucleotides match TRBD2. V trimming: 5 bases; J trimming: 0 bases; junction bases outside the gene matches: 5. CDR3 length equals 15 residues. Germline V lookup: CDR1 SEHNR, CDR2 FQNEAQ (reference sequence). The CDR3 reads CASSGGSGGSYEQYF. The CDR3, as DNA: TGTGCCAGCAGCGGGGGTAGCGGGGGCTCCTACGAGCAGTACTTC. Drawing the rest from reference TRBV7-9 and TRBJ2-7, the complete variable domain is DTGVSQNPRHKITKRGQNVTFRCDPISEHNRLYWYRQTLGQGPEFLTYFQNEAQLEKSRLLSDRFSAERPKGSFSTLEIQRTEQGDSAMYLCASSGGSGGSYEQYFGPGTRLTVT.

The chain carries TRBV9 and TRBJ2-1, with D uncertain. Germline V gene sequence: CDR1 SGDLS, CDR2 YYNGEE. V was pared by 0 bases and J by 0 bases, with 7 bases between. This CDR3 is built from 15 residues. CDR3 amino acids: CASSVVESSYNEQFF. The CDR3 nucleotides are TGTGCCAGCAGCGTAGTGGAGAGCTCCTACAATGAGCAGTTCTTC.

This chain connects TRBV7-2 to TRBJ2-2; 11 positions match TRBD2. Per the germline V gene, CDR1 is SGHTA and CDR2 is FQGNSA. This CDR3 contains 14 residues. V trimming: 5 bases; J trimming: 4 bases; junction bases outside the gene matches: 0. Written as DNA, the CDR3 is TGTGCCAGCAGCACTAGCGGGGGCACCGGGGAGCTGTTTTTT. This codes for CASSTSGGTGELFF.

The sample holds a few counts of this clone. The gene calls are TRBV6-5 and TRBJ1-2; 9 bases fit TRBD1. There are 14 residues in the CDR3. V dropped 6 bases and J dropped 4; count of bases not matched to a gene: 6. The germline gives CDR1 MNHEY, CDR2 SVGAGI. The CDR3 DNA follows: TGTGCCAGCAGCCCGTCGACAGGGGGCTATGGCTACACCTTC. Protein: CASSPSTGGYGYTF.

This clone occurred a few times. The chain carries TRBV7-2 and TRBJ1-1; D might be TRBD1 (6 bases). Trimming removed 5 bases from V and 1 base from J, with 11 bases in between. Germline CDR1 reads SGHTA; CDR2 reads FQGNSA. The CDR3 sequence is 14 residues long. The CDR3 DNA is TGTGCCAGCAGCCCGGGACACGCGAACACTGAAGCTTTCTTT. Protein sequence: CASSPGHANTEAFF.

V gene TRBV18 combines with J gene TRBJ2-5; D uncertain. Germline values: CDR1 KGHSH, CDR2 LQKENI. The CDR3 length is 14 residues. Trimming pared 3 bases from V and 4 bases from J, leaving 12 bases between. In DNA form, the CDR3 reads TGTGCCAGCTCACCTTTCCAGGTCGGAGAGACCCAGTACTTC. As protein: CASSPFQVGETQYF.

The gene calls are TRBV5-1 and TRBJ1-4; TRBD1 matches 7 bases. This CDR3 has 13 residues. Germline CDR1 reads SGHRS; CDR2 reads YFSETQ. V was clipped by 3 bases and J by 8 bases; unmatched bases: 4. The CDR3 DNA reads TGCGCCAGCAGCTCGGACAGGCACGAAAAACTGTTTTTT. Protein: CASSSDRHEKLFF.

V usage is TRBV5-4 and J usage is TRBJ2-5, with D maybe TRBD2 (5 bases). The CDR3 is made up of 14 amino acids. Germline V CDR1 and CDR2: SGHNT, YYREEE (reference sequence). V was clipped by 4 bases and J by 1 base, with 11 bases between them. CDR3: CASSRMAGQETQYF. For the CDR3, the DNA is TGTGCCAGCAGCCGTATGGCGGGCCAAGAGACCCAGTACTTC.

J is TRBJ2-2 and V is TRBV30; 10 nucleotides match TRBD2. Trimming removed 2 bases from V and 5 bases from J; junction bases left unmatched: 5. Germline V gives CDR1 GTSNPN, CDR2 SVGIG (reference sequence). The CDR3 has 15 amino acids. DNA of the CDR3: TGTGCCTGGAGTCATCTAGCGGGGGTGACCGGGGAGCTGTTTTTT. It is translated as CAWSHLAGVTGELFF.

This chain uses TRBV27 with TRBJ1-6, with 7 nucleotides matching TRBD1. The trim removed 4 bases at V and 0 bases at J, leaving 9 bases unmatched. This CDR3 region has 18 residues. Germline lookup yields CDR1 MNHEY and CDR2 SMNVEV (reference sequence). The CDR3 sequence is CASSSQTGMSSYNSPLHF. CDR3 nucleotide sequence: TGTGCCAGCAGTTCTCAGACAGGGATGAGCTCCTATAATTCACCCCTCCACTTT.

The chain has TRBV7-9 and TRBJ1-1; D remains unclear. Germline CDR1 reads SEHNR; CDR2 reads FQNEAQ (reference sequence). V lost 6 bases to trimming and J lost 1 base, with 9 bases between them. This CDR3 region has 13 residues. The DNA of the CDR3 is TGTGCCAGCAGATATGAGGGGAACACTGAAGCTTTCTTT. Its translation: CASRYEGNTEAFF.

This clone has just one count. CDR3 region: CASSLFRNTEAFF. Here the CDR3 DNA reads TGTGCCAGCAGTTTATTCAGAAACACTGAAGCTTTCTTT. The rearrangement uses TRBV27 and TRBJ1-1; no reliable D call. CDR3 length equals 13 residues. V lost 1 base to trimming and J lost 2 bases, with 5 bases between them. The germline CDR1 and CDR2 sequences are MNHEY and SMNVEV (reference sequence).

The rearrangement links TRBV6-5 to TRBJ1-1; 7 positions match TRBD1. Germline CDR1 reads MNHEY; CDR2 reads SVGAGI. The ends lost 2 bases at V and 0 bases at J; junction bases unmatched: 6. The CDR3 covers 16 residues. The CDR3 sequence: CASSYEDRLMNTEAFF. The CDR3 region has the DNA TGTGCCAGCAGTTACGAGGACAGGCTTATGAACACTGAAGCTTTCTTT.

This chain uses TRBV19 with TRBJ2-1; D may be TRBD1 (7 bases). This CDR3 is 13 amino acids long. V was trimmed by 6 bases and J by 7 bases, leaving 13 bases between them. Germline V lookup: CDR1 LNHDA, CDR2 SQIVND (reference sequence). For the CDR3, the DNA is TGTGCCAGTAGCGATTCAGGGGGGAATGAGCAGTTCTTC. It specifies CASSDSGGNEQFF.

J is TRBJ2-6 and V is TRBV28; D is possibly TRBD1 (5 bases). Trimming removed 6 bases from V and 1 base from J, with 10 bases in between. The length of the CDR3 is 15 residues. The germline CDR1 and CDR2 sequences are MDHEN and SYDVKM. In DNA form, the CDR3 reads TGTGCCAGCAGCCTAACAGGTTCTGGGGCCAACGTCCTGACTTTC. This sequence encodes CASSLTGSGANVLTF. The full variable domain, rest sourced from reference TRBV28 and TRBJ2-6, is DVKVTQSSRYLVKRTGEKVFLECVQDMDHENMFWYRQDPGLGLRLIYFSYDVKMKEKGDIPEGYSVSREKKERFSLILESASTNQTSMYLCASSLTGSGANVLTFGAGSRLTVL.